This TCR beta chain was obtained from a study of T cell responses to AZD1222 COVID-19 vaccine. The CDR3 sequence is 12 residues long. Germline V gene sequence: CDR1 ENHRY, CDR2 SYGVKD. The ends were cut back, 10 bases at V and 7 bases at J, with 14 bases in the middle. TCRdb's copy holds only in-frame clones and misses some; the assay was immunoSEQ multiplex PCR. The sample gives approximately 100,000 clones, around nine tenths of which show up once; about 5% is in the top ten. The genes are TRBV10-3 and TRBJ2-1; TRBD1 is a possible D gene (5 bases). The TCR originated in an adult who received the AZD1222 COVID-19 vaccine. The sample here was peripheral blood, taken 28 days after the second AZD1222 dose. The DNA for the CDR3 is TGTGCCAGCCGTACAGGTTTTAATGAGCAGTTCTTC. Amino acid sequence: CASRTGFNEQFF.